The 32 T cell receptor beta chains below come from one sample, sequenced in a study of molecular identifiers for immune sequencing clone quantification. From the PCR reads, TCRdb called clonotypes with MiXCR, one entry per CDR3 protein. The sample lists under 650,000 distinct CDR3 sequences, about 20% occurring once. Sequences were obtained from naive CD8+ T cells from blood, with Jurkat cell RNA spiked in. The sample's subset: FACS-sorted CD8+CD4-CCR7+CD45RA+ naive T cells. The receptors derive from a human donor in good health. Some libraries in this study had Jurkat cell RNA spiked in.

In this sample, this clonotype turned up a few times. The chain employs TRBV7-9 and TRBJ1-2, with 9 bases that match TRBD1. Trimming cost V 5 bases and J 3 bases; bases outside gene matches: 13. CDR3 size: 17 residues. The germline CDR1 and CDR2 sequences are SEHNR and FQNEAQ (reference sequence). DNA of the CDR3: TGTGCCAGCAGCCCAGAACGACAGGGGGGTGTTCACTATGGCTACACCTTC. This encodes CASSPERQGGVHYGYTF.

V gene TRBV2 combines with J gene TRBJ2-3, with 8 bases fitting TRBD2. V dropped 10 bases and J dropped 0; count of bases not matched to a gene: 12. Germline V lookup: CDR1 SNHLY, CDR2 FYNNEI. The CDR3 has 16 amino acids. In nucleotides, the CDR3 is TGTGCCACGGGGAGACGGGGGGGGGCTAGCACAGATACGCAGTATTTT. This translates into CATGRRGGASTDTQYF.

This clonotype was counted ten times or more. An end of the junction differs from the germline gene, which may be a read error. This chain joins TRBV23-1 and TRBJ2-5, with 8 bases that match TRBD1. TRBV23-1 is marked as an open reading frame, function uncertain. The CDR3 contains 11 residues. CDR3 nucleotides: TGCGCCAGCAGTACCGGGACAGGCCTTCGGTGG. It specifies CASSTGTGLRW.

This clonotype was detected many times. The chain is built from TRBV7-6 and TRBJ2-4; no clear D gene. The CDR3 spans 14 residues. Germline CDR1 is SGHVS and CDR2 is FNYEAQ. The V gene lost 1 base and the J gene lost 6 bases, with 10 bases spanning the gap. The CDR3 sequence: CASSLGSNLNIQYF. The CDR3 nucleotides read TGTGCCAGCAGCTTAGGCAGTAACTTAAACATTCAGTACTTC.

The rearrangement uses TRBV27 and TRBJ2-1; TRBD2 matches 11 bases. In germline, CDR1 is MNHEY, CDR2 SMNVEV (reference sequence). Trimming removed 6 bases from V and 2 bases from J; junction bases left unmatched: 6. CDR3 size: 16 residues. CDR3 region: CASSQILAGAYNEQFF. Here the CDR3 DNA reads TGTGCCAGCAGCCAAATACTAGCGGGAGCCTACAATGAGCAGTTCTTC.

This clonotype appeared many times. Written as DNA, the CDR3 is TGTGCCTGGAGTGTAGTCCACGAGCAGTACTTC. Its translation is CAWSVVHEQYF. V and J are TRBV30 and TRBJ2-7; D call uncertain. CDR3 length equals 11 residues. The germline V gene encodes CDR1 GTSNPN and CDR2 SVGIG (reference sequence). Between the trimmed V and J ends, which lost 0 bases and 5 bases, there was a span of 5 bases.

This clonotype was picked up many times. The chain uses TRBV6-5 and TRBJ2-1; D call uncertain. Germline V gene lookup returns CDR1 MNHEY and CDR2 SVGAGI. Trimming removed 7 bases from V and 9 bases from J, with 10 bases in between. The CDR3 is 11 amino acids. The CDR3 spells CASTQHGEQFF. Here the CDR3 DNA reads TGTGCCAGCACCCAGCACGGTGAGCAGTTCTTC.

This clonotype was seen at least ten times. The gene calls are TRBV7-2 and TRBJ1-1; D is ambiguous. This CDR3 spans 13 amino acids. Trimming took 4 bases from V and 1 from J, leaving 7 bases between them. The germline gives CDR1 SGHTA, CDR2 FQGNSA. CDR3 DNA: TGTGCCAGCAGCTCATGGGAGAACACTGAAGCTTTCTTT. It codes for CASSSWENTEAFF.

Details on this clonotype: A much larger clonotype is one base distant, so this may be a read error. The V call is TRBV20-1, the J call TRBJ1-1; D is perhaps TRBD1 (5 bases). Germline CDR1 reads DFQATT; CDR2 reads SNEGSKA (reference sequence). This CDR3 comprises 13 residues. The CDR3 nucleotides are TGCAGTGCTAGGTGGTCCAGGGAAACTGAAGCTCTCTTT. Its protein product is CSARWSRETEALF.

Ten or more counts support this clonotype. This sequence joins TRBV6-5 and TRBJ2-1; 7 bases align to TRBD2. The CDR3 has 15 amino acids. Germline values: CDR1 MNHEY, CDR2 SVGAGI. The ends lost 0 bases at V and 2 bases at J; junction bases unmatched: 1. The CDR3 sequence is CASSYSAGPYNEQFF. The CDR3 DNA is TGTGCCAGCAGTTACTCAGCGGGACCCTACAATGAGCAGTTCTTC.

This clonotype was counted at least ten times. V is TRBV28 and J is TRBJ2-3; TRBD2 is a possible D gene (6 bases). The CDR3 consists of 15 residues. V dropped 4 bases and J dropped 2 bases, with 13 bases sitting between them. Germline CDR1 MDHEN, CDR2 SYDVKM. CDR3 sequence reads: CASSSGLPFTDTQYF. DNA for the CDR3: TGTGCCAGCAGTTCTGGACTACCCTTCACAGATACGCAGTATTTT.

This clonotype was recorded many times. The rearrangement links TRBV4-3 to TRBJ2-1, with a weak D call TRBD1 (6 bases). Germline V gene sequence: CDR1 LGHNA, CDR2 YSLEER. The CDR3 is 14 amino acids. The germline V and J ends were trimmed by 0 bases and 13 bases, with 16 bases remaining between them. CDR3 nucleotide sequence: TGCGCCAGCAGCCAAGATATGGGAAACAGGGTTCAGTTCTTC. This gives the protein CASSQDMGNRVQFF.

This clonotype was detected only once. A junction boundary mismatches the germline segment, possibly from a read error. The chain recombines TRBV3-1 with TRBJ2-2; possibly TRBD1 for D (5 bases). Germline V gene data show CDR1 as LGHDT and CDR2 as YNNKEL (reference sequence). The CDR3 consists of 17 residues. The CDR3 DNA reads TGTGCCTGCAGCCAAGACGTACGACAGTTTAACACCGGGGAGCTGTTTTTT. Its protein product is CACSQDVRQFNTGELFF.

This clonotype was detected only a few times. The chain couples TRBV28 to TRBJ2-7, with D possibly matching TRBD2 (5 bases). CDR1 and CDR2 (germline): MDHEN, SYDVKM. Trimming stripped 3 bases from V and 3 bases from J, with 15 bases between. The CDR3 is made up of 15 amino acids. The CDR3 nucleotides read TGTGCCAGCAGTTTTTACAGCGGACCCCTCTACGAGCAGTACTTC. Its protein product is CASSFYSGPLYEQYF.

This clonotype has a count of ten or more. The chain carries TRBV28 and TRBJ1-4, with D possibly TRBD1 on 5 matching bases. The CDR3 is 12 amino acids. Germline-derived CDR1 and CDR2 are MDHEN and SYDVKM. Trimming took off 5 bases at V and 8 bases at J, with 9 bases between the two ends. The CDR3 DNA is TGTGCCAGCAGTCAGGGCGTAGAAAAACTGTTTTTT. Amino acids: CASSQGVEKLFF. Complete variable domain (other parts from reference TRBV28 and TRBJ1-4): DVKVTQSSRYLVKRTGEKVFLECVQDMDHENMFWYRQDPGLGLRLIYFSYDVKMKEKGDIPEGYSVSREKKERFSLILESASTNQTSMYLCASSQGVEKLFFGSGTQLSVL.

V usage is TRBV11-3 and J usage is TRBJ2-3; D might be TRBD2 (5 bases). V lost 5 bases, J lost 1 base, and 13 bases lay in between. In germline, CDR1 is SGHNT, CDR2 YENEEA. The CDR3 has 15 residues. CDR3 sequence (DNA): TGTGCCAGCAGCGCCAGCGCCGGGGGCACAGATACGCAGTATTTT. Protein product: CASSASAGGTDTQYF.

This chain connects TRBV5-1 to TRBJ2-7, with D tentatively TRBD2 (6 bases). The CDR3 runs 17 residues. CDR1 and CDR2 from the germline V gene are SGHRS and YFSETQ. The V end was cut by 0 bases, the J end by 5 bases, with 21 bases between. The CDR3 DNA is TGCGCCAGCAGCTTGGGGGGTGGAGGGGAATTGGCCGACGAGCAGTACTTC. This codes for CASSLGGGGELADEQYF.

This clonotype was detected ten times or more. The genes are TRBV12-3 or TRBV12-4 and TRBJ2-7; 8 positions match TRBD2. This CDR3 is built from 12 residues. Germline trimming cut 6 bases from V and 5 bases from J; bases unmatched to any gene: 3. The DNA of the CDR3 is TGTGCCAGCAGCCGGGGGGGAAACGAGCAGTACTTC. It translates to CASSRGGNEQYF.

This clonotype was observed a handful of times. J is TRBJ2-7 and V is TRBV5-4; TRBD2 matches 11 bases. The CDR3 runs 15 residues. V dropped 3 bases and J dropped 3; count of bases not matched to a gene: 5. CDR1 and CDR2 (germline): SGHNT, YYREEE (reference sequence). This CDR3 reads CASSSPSGGFYEQYF. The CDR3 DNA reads TGTGCCAGCAGCTCTCCTAGCGGGGGGTTCTACGAGCAGTACTTC.

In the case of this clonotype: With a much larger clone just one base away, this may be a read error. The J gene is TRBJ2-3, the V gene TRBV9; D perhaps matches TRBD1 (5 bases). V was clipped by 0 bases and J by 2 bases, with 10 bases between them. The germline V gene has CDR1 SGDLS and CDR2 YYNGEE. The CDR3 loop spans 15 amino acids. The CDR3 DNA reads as TGTGCCAGCAGCGTAGGTTCGGACATCACAGATACGCAGTATTTT. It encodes CASSVGSDITDTQYF. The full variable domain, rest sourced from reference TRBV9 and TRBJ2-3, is DSGVTQTPKHLITATGQRVTLRCSPRSGDLSVYWYQQSLDQGLQFLIQYYNGEERAKGNILERFSAQQFPDLHSELNLSSLELGDSALYFCASSVGSDITDTQYFGPGTRLTVL.

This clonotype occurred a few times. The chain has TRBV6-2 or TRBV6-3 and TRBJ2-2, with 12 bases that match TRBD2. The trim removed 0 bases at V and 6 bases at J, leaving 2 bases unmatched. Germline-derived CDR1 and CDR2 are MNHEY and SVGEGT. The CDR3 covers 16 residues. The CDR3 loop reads CASSYSTSGSPGELFF. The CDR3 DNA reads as TGTGCCAGCAGTTACTCGACTAGCGGGAGTCCCGGGGAGCTGTTTTTT.

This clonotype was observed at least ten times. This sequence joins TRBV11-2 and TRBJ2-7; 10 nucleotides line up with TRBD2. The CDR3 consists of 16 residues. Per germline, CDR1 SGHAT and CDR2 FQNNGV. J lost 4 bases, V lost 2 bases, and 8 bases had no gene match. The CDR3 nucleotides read TGTGCCAGCAGCTTACAGGGACTAGCGCAGGGATACGAGCAGTACTTC. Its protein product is CASSLQGLAQGYEQYF. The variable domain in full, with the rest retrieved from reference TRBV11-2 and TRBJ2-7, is EAGVAQSPRYKIIEKRQSVAFWCNPISGHATLYWYQQILGQGPKLLIQFQNNGVVDDSQLPKDRFSAERLKGVDSTLKIQPAKLEDSAVYLCASSLQGLAQGYEQYFGPGTRLTVT.

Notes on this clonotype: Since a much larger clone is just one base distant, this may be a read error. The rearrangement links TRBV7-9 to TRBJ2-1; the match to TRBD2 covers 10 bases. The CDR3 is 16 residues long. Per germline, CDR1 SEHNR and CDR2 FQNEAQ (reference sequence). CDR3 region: CASEELAGGSYNEQLF. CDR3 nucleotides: TGTGCCAGCGAAGAATTAGCGGGGGGCTCCTACAATGAGCAGCTCTTC. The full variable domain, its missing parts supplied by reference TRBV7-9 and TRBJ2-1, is DTGVSQNPRHKITKRGQNVTFRCDPISEHNRLYWYRQTLGQGPEFLTYFQNEAQLEKSRLLSDRFSAERPKGSFSTLEIQRTEQGDSAMYLCASEELAGGSYNEQLFGPGTRLTVL.

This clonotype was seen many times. This CDR3 reads CASSSNPYTQYF. The CDR3 coding sequence is TGTGCCAGCAGCTCTAACCCGTATACGCAGTATTTT. V and J are TRBV7-6 and TRBJ2-3; no reliable D call. The germline gives CDR1 SGHVS, CDR2 FNYEAQ. This CDR3 has 12 residues. Between the trimmed V and J ends, which lost 4 bases and 7 bases, there was a span of 9 bases.

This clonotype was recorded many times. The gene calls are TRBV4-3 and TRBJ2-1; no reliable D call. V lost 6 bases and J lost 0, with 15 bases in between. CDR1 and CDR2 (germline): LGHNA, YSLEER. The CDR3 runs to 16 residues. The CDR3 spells CASRKGLPSSYNEQFF. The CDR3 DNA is TGCGCCAGCAGGAAAGGGCTACCAAGCTCCTACAATGAGCAGTTCTTC.

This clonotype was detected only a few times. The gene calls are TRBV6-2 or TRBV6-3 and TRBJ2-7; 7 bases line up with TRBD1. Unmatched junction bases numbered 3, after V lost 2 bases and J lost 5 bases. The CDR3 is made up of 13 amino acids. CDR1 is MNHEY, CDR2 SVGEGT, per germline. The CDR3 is CASSYPGGHEQYF. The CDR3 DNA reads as TGTGCCAGCAGTTACCCAGGGGGTCACGAGCAGTACTTC.

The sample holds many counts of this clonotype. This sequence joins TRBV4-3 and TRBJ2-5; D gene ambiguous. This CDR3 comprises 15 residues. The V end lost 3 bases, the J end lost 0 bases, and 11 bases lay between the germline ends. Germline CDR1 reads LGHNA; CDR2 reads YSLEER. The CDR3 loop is CASSHSTAYQETQYF. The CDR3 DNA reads TGCGCCAGCAGCCATAGCACAGCGTACCAAGAGACCCAGTACTTC.

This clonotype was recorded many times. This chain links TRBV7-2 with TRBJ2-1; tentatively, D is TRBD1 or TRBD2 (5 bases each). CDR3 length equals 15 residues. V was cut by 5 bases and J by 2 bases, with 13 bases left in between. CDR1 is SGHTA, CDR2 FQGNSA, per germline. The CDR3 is CASSNRDHPYNEQFF. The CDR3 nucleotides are TGTGCCAGCAGCAACCGGGACCACCCCTACAATGAGCAGTTCTTC. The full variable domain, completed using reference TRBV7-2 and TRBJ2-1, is GAGVSQSPSNKVTEKGKDVELRCDPISGHTALYWYRQSLGQGLEFLIYFQGNSAPDKSGLPSDRFSAERTGGSVSTLTIQRTQQEDSAVYLCASSNRDHPYNEQFFGPGTRLTVL.

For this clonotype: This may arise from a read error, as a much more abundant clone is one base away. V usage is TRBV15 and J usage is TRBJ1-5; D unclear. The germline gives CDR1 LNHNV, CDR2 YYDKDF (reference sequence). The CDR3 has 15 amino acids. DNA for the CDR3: TGTGTCACCAGCAGAGATTTAGGCCGCAATCAGCCCCAGCATTTT. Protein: CVTSRDLGRNQPQHF.

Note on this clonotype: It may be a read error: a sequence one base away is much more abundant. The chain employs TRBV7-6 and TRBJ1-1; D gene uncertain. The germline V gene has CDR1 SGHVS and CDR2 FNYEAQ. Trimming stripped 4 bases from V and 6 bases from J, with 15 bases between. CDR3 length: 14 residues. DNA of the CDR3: TGTGCCAGCAGCTCAGCTTTGGGAGTGGCTGAAGCTTTCTTT. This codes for CASSSALGVAEAFF. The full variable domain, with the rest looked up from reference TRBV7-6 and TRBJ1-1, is GAGVSQSPRYKVTKRGQDVALRCDPISGHVSLYWYRQALGQGPEFLTYFNYEAQQDKSGLPNDRFSAERPEGSISTLTIQRTEQRDSAMYRCASSSALGVAEAFFGQGTRLTVV.

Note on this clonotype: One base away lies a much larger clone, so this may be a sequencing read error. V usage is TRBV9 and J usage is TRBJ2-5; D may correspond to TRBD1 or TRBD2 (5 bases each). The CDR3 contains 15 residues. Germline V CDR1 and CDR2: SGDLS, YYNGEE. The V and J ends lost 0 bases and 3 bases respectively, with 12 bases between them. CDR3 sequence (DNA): TGTGCCAGCAGCGTAGGGGTGGGGGACGAAGAGACCCAGTACTTC. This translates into CASSVGVGDEETQYF.

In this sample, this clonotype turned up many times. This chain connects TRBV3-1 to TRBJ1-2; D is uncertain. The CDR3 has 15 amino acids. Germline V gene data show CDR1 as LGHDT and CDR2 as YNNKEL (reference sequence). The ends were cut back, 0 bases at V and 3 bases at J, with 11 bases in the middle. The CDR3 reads CASSQEVHGYYGYTF. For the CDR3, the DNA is TGTGCCAGCAGCCAAGAAGTGCACGGTTACTATGGCTACACCTTC.